The T cell receptor (beta chain) described here comes from a study of CD8 T cell repertoires and HIV-1 epitope variants. Study-wide background: Enriched T cells were co-cultured with equal autologous T cell-negative cells.

CDR3 length equals 15 residues. Trimming removed 0 bases from V and 0 bases from J, with 9 bases in between. Germline CDR1 MNHEY, CDR2 SVGAGI. Sequencing was performed with immunoSEQ multiplex PCR; in TCRdb, only in-frame clones are kept and a portion is missing. Of over 4,000 clones detected, approximately 71% appear once; the ten largest clones hold roughly 43%. Details on this clone: Its antigen remains unidentified.

The sequenced material came from cultured CD8+ T cells derived from PBMCs. The chain couples TRBV6-5 to TRBJ2-7, with D tentatively TRBD1 (5 bases). The sequence derives from a male donor with HIV. In DNA, the CDR3 is TGTGCCAGCAGTTACTCCAGACAGAGCTCCTACGAGCAGTACTTC. As protein: CASSYSRQSSYEQYF.